The T cell receptor beta chain described here comes from a study of blood T cell repertoires in COVID-19. In the study overall: The origin of the acute and convalescent COVID-19 samples was the United States, Italy and Spain. The cDNA or gDNA used as material had been derived from T cells, B-cell-depleted T cells, or PBMCs.

The sample holds one count of this clone. CDR1 and CDR2 from the germline V gene are LGHDT and YNNKEL (reference sequence). The CDR3 has 18 residues. The J segment lost 5 bases and the V segment lost 1 base, leaving 11 bases of the junction unmatched. Under the authors' procedure: Estimation of nucleated cell counts was performed using reference gene primer amplification. The protocol was immunoSEQ multiplex PCR, while the TCRdb copy is restricted to in-frame clones and leaves out a portion. The V and J calls and clone size come from that table; D and trimming were worked out from the DNA. The sample consists of some 80,000 clones, roughly 90% of them appearing once.

The chain couples TRBV3-1 (or the pseudogene TRBV3-2) to TRBJ1-6; 7 nucleotides align to TRBD1. Sample: peripheral blood. The receptor comes from a woman older than 75 with active or convalescent COVID-19. The CDR3 nucleotides are TGTGCCAGCAGCCAAGGAGGGGGCTACAACCATAATAATTCACCCCTCCACTTT. This gives the protein CASSQGGGYNHNNSPLHF.